This T cell receptor beta chain was obtained from a study of blood T cell repertoires in COVID-19. Across the whole study: Collection of acute and convalescent COVID-19 samples took place in the United States, Italy and Spain.

The CDR3 runs to 15 residues. V lost 0 bases to trimming and J lost 4 bases, with 13 bases between them. CDR1 and CDR2 (germline): SGHKS, YYEKEE (reference sequence). Measured with immunoSEQ multiplex PCR; TCRdb has only the in-frame clones, and not every one. The sample holds 90,000 to 130,000 clones; roughly 80% are singletons and the top ten take roughly 7.9%. This receptor was taken from a man aged 65 to 85 with acute or convalescent COVID-19. Material: peripheral blood. The V and J genes are TRBV5-5 and TRBJ1-1; a possible D gene is TRBD1 (5 bases). CDR3 in DNA: TGTGCCAGCAGCTTGGAAGGGGTCGGCGGCACTGAAGCTTTCTTT. Translated: CASSLEGVGGTEAFF.